This TCR beta chain was documented in a study of radiation and T cells in renal cell carcinoma. Looked up from germline, CDR1 is SGHTA and CDR2 is FQGTGA. V was shortened by 0 bases and J by 10 bases, with 7 bases between the two germline ends. This CDR3 has 12 amino acids. The time point was: baseline pretreatment blood. Treatment meaning: 15 Gy SBRT to primary tumor, nephrectomy 4 weeks later. The data were produced by immunoSEQ multiplex PCR, yet TCRdb's version contains in-frame clones alone and is incomplete. The sample lists about 49,000 clones; 83% were seen once. This chain uses TRBV7-3 with TRBJ2-1; D possibly corresponds to TRBD2 (6 bases). The sequenced sample was blood, obtained from a patient whose treatment included radiotherapy and nephrectomy. This clonotype was sampled from a woman in her 70s with renal cell carcinoma. The CDR3 is CASSLTEGEQFF. In DNA form, the CDR3 reads TGTGCCAGCAGCTTAACGGAGGGGGAGCAGTTCTTC.